The subject of this entry is one T cell receptor (beta chain). The table lists this clonotype with many counts. This clone's antigen is unknown. Nothing much larger sits one base from this clone, and base qualities are not available. The time point label, as the study defines it: sample taken at primary tumor resection. Samples were obtained from approximately 72 patients with early-stage, untreated non-small cell lung cancer from the lung TRACERx cohort. Without any cell sorting, TCR sequencing was performed on whole RNA extracted either from tumor and nontumor lung tissue or from cryopreserved PBMC samples. Only patients with enough RNA available from two or more tumor regions were chosen for TCR sequencing. The sample belongs to a study of spatial heterogeneity in lung cancer (dated 2019 in TCRdb). Regarding the complete study: Beta-chain transcripts were consistently detected in greater numbers than alpha-chain transcripts, which likely reflects a higher abundance of beta-chain transcripts. In the raw uncorrected reads, each unique combination of TCR and UMI appeared more than ten times on average. The study quantitatively compared TCR alpha and beta repertoires across multiple tumor regions, matched nontumor lung and blood in non-small cell lung cancer. TCR repertoire features were related to nonsynonymous mutation counts determined by whole-exome sequencing of tumor tissue. At surgery, around 200 tumor regions, fewer than 85 matched nontumor lung samples and 45 to 60 PBMC samples were TCR-sequenced for both alpha and beta chains. Here is what the overall study found, with its caveats: Ubiquitous expanded tumor TCRs were found in blood more often at tumor resection than at routine follow-up. Confirming at a functional level the hypothesis that regional TCRs recognize regional mutations was considered to require additional single-cell paired TCR alpha and beta sequencing.

The library was produced with 5' RACE. The sequencer listed for this sample is NextSeq 500. The TCR library protocol attached a unique molecular identifier to each TCR cDNA molecule to allow correction of PCR and sequencing errors. The paper's processing steps were these. TCR identification, UMI-based error correction and CDR3 extraction were performed with Decombinator tools. TCRs above a frequency of 2 per 1,000, corresponding to the top 1% of the tumor frequency distribution, were defined as expanded. Renyi diversity was calculated using the R vegan package after each repertoire was subsampled 100 times to 5,000 TCRs. CDR3 similarity networks were constructed using string-kernel similarity of amino acid triplets, with links drawn between CDR3s whose pairwise similarity was above 0.82. TCRdb cleaned the public reads at Q25 with fastp, built clones with MiXCR and kept in-frame beta chains. Every CDR3 protein is listed once, alongside the most common genes and DNA of its rows. The authors' filters were not applied to this entry. The sample data list around 48,000 distinct CDR3 sequences, and approximately 5.3% of these were observed just once. 11% of the sample lies in the top ten.

The germline V gene provides CDR1 SGDLS and CDR2 YYNGEE. After removal of 0 bases from V and 5 bases from J, the junction retains 13 bases not matched to a gene. The CDR3 measures 19 amino acids from cysteine to phenylalanine. Only the CDR3 DNA is retained, 57 bases long and in frame from the first base. Sequencing was performed on PBMCs, taken at surgery. This chain joins TRBV9 to TRBJ2-2; TRBD2 agrees with 10 junctional bases. The TCR was taken from a male donor with early-stage non-small cell lung cancer. The CDR3 protein: CASSVEEPSGSRETGELFF. DNA sequence: TGTGCCAGCAGCGTAGAAGAACCTAGCGGGAGTCGGGAGACCGGGGAGCTGTTTTTT.